Below, 12 T cell receptor beta chains from the same sample are listed, as sequenced in a study of T cells in Graves' hyperthyroidism and ophthalmopathy. Regions amplified from RNA transcripts were the TCR beta CDR3 regions. TCR CDR3 regions were first amplified by RT-PCR with HTBI primers. TCRdb reprocessed the multiplex PCR reads via MiXCR and lists one record per CDR3 protein. This table has approximately 370,000 distinct CDR3 sequences, approximately 18% appearing once. Sequenced: blood. The source of these receptors is a woman aged 25 to 39 with Graves' hyperthyroidism that later progressed to Graves' ophthalmopathy.

This clonotype was seen at least ten times. J is TRBJ1-1 and V is TRBV19; 7 positions agree with TRBD1. The CDR3 spans 16 residues. V lost 10 bases and J lost 3; bases outside the gene matches: 17. Germline lookup yields CDR1 LNHDA and CDR2 SQIVND (reference sequence). The CDR3, as DNA: TGTGCCACCGGGACAGTCCAATCAAGGGGTGACACTGAAGCTTTCTTT. Amino acids: CATGTVQSRGDTEAFF.

There are a few counts of this clonotype. V gene TRBV30 combines with J gene TRBJ1-1; weak D call: TRBD1 (5 bases). The germline V gene encodes CDR1 GTSNPN and CDR2 SVGIG (reference sequence). The V end was cut by 1 base, the J end by 1 base, with 13 bases between. This CDR3 spans 15 amino acids. The CDR3 DNA is TGTGCCTGGAGTGCAGGGTTCTACCCGAACACTGAAGCTTTCTTT. Protein: CAWSAGFYPNTEAFF.

The chain joins TRBV12-3 or TRBV12-4 to TRBJ2-7, with D perhaps TRBD1 (6 bases). The CDR3 has 17 residues. With 3 bases removed from V and 3 bases from J, the gap between germline ends came to 21 bases. As DNA, the CDR3 is TGTGCCAGCAGTTTTAAGTTTGCGGACAGAGTAGTCTACGAGCAGTACTTC. It yields the protein CASSFKFADRVVYEQYF.

This clonotype was counted many times. The chain recombines TRBV7-2 with TRBJ2-3, with 10 bases identical to TRBD1. CDR3 size: 17 residues. V was clipped by 5 bases and J by 2 bases; unmatched bases: 10. Germline CDR1 reads SGHTA; CDR2 reads FQGNSA. The CDR3 loop is CASSLPGQGLSTDTQYF. The CDR3 nucleotides read TGTGCCAGCAGCCTGCCGGGACAGGGGCTATCCACAGATACGCAGTATTTT. Variable domain in full (rest from reference TRBV7-2 and TRBJ2-3): GAGVSQSPSNKVTEKGKDVELRCDPISGHTALYWYRQSLGQGLEFLIYFQGNSAPDKSGLPSDRFSAERTGGSVSTLTIQRTQQEDSAVYLCASSLPGQGLSTDTQYFGPGTRLTVL.

This clonotype has at least ten counts. The V call is TRBV28, the J call TRBJ2-7; D remains ambiguous. CDR3 length: 14 residues. Trimming removed 1 base at V and 2 bases at J, with 9 bases between. Germline CDR1 is MDHEN and CDR2 is SYDVKM. In nucleotides, the CDR3 is TGTGCCAGCAGTTTATTACAGAAACCCTACGAGCAGTACTTC. Protein sequence: CASSLLQKPYEQYF.

This clonotype was found many times. The J gene is TRBJ2-3, the V gene TRBV5-1; D is ambiguous. The CDR3 totals 16 residues. Looked up from germline, CDR1 is SGHRS and CDR2 is YFSETQ. Trimming pared 0 bases from V and 6 bases from J, leaving 17 bases between. The CDR3 here is CASSLAVIGKGDTQYF. DNA of the CDR3: TGCGCCAGCAGCTTGGCGGTTATAGGGAAAGGCGATACGCAGTATTTT.

The chain combines TRBV15 with TRBJ2-3; possibly TRBD1 for D (6 bases). Trimming pared 4 bases from V and 2 bases from J, leaving 13 bases between. The CDR3 is 15 amino acids. Germline CDR1 LNHNV, CDR2 YYDKDF (reference sequence). CDR3 DNA sequence: TGTGCCACCAGCAACAAGAGACAGGTCACAGATACGCAGTATTTT. This sequence encodes CATSNKRQVTDTQYF.

This clonotype was observed many times. The chain employs TRBV28 and TRBJ2-1; maybe TRBD2 (6 bases). Per the germline V gene, CDR1 is MDHEN and CDR2 is SYDVKM. The V end lost 1 base, the J end lost 5 bases, and 12 bases lay between the germline ends. The CDR3 is 15 amino acids. CDR3 in DNA: TGTGCCAGCAGTTTATTTCGCGGGACCGACAATGAGCAGTTCTTC. Its protein product is CASSLFRGTDNEQFF.

This clonotype was seen many times. V is TRBV2 and J is TRBJ1-5; TRBD1 matches 8 bases. Trimming cost V 7 bases and J 1 base; bases outside gene matches: 12. Germline loops: CDR1 SNHLY, CDR2 FYNNEI. This CDR3 contains 17 residues. The DNA for the CDR3 is TGTGCCAGCATGGAGGACAGGGCCTCTTTAAGCAATCAGCCCCAGCATTTT. This codes for CASMEDRASLSNQPQHF.

This clonotype has only a few counts. V gene TRBV4-1 combines with J gene TRBJ2-7; D is undetermined. Trimming removed 1 base at V and 5 bases at J, with 9 bases between. Germline V lookup: CDR1 MGHRA, CDR2 YSYEKL. This CDR3 is built from 13 residues. The CDR3 protein is CASSQVPPHEQYF. CDR3 nucleotides: TGCGCCAGCAGCCAAGTCCCTCCCCACGAGCAGTACTTC.

This clonotype occurred many times. V is TRBV3-1 and J is TRBJ1-2; a possible D gene is TRBD1 (6 bases). Germline CDR1 reads LGHDT; CDR2 reads YNNKEL (reference sequence). The CDR3 is made up of 16 amino acids. Deletions cut 0 bases from V and 4 bases from J, with 15 bases between. CDR3 DNA: TGTGCCAGCAGCCAAGATTTCTCAGGGGACGGCTATGGCTACACCTTC. It encodes CASSQDFSGDGYGYTF.

The chain has TRBV9 and TRBJ2-2; D gene unclear. Between the trimmed V and J ends, which lost 4 bases and 6 bases, there was a span of 16 bases. There are 15 residues in the CDR3. The V gene's germline CDR1 is SGDLS and CDR2 YYNGEE. The CDR3 bases are TGTGCCAGCAGCTCCCACCCCGACTTAGCCGGGGAGCTGTTTTTT. This translates into CASSSHPDLAGELFF.